What follows are 2 T cell receptor beta chains derived from one specimen sequenced in a study of blood T cells in healthy people across ages. Primers used in a second PCR of about 7 to 12 cycles were a sample-barcoded 5' primer and a J-beta primer mix. TCRdb independently ran MiXCR on the 5' RACE reads; one entry per CDR3 protein. The sample records 710,000 or so distinct CDR3 sequences, about a fifth being singletons. The sequenced sample consisted of blood. These receptors all come from a man aged 70 or older in good health.

The chain combines TRBV20-1 with TRBJ2-7; D may be TRBD2 (6 bases). Germline V lookup: CDR1 DFQATT, CDR2 SNEGSKA (reference sequence). The CDR3 sequence is 15 residues long. V lost 1 base to trimming and J lost 0 bases, with 13 bases between them. CDR3 in DNA: TGCAGTGCTAGAGTCGCGGGACGCAACTCCTACGAGCAGTACTTC. Translated: CSARVAGRNSYEQYF.

The chain is built from TRBV9 and TRBJ1-4, with D perhaps TRBD1 (5 bases). Germline CDR1 reads SGDLS; CDR2 reads YYNGEE. The CDR3 is 15 amino acids. Trimming removed 7 bases from V and 4 bases from J, with 17 bases in between. The CDR3, as DNA: TGTGCCAGCGGCAGCGGGTCAGGGTTTAATGAAAAACTGTTTTTT. Residues: CASGSGSGFNEKLFF.